This TCR beta chain came from a study of T-cell memory formation after mild COVID-19. This clonotype has just a few counts. TCRdb re-called the 5' RACE reads through MiXCR, storing one row per CDR3 protein. This sample has 400,000 to 550,000 distinct CDR3 sequences, with around 27% found just once. CDR3 size: 15 residues. Germline assignment: CDR1 MNHNS and CDR2 SASEGT. Trimming took 5 bases from V and 0 from J, leaving 13 bases between them. The sample consisted of PBMCs or a T cell subset sorted from them (not recorded which). This TCR derives from an adult woman who had mild COVID-19 (a few samples of this study predate the infection). Cell type and time point are not known. The chain links TRBV6-1 to TRBJ1-2; D is perhaps TRBD1 (5 bases). The CDR3 spells CASSTQELANYGYTF. The CDR3 nucleotides are TGTGCCAGCAGTACACAGGAATTAGCTAACTATGGCTACACCTTC.